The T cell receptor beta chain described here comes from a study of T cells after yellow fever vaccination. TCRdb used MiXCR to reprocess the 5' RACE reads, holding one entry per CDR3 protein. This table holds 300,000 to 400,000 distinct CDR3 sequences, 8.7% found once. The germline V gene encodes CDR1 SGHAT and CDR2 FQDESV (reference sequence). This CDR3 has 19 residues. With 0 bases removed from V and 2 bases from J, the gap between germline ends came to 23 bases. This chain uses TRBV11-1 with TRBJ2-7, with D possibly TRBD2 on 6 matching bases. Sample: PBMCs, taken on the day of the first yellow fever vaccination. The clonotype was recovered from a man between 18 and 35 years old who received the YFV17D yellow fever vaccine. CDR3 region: CASSLAGGELGIRAYEQYF. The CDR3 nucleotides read TGTGCCAGCAGCTTAGCAGGAGGGGAATTGGGCATACGGGCCTACGAGCAGTACTTC.